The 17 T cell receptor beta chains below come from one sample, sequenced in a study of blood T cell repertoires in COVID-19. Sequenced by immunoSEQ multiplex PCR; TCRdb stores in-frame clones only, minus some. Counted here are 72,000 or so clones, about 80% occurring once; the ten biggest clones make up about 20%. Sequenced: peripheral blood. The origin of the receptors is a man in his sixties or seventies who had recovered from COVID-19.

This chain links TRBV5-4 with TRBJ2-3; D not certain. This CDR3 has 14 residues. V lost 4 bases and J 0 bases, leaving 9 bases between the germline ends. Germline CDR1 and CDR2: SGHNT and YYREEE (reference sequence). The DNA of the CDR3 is TGTGCCAGCAGCCCGGATAGCAGCACAGATACGCAGTATTTT. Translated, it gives CASSPDSSTDTQYF. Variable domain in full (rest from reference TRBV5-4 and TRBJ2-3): ETGVTQSPTHLIKTRGQQVTLRCSSQSGHNTVSWYQQALGQGPQFIFQYYREEENGRGNFPPRFSGLQFPNYSSELNVNALELDDSALYLCASSPDSSTDTQYFGPGTRLTVL.

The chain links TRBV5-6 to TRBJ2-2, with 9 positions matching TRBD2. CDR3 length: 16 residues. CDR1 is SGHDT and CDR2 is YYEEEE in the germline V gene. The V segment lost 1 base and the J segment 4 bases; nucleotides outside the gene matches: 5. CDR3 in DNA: TGTGCCAGCAGCTTGAGGCGCGGGAGGGCCACCGGGGAGCTGTTTTTT. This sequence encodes CASSLRRGRATGELFF. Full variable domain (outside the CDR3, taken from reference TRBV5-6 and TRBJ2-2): DAGVTQSPTHLIKTRGQQVTLRCSPKSGHDTVSWYQQALGQGPQFIFQYYEEEERQRGNFPDRFSGHQFPNYSSELNVNALLLGDSALYLCASSLRRGRATGELFFGEGSRLTVL.

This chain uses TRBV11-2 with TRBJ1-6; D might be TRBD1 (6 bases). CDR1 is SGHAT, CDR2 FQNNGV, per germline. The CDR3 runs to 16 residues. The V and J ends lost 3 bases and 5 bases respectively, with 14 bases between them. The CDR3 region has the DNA TGTGCCAGCAGCTTTGGGGGCTCATCCAATAATTCACCCCTCCACTTT. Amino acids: CASSFGGSSNNSPLHF.

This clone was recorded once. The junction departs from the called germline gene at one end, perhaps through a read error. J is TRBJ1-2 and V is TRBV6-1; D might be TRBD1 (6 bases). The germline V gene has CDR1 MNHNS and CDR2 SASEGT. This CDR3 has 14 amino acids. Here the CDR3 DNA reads TGTGCCAGCAGGGAAGGGGGAGGGTCCTATGGCTACACCTTC. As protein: CASREGGGSYGYTF.

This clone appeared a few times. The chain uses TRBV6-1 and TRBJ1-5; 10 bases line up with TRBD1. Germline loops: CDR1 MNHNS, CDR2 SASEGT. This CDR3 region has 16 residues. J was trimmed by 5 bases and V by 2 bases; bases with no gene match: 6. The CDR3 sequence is CASSELGTGVYQPQHF. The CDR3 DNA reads TGTGCCAGCAGTGAACTCGGGACAGGGGTTTATCAGCCCCAGCATTTT.

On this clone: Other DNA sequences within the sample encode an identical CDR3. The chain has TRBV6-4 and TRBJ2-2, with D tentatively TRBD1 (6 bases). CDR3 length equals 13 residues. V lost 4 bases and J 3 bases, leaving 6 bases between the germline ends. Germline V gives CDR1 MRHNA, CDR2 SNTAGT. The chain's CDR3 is CASSAGDTGELFF. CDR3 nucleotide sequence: TGTGCCAGCAGTGCAGGGGACACCGGGGAGCTGTTTTTT.

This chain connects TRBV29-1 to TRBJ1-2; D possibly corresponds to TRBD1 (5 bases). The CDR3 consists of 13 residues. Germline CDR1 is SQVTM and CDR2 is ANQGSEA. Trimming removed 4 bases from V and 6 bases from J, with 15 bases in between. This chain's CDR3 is CSVVAGISDGYTF. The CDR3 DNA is TGCAGCGTTGTGGCAGGGATCTCTGATGGCTACACCTTC.

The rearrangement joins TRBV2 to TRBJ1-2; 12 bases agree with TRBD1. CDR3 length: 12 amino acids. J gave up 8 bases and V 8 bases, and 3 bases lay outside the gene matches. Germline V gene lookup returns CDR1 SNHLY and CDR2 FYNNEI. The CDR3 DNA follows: TGTGCCAGCCGGGACAGGGGGCAAGGCTACACCTTC. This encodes CASRDRGQGYTF.

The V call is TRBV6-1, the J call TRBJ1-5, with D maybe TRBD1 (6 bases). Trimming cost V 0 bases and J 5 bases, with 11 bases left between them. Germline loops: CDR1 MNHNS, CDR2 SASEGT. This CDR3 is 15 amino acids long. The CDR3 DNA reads TGTGCCAGCAGTGAAGCGCTGGACAGTTATCAGCCCCAGCATTTT. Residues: CASSEALDSYQPQHF.

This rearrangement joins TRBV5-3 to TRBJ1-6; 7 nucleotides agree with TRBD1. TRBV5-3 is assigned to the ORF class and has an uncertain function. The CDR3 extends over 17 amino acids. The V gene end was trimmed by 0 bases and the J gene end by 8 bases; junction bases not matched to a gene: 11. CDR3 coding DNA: TGTGCCAGAAGCTTGGCCCCGGACAGGACGTTTGATTCACCCCTCCACTTT. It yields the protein CARSLAPDRTFDSPLHF.

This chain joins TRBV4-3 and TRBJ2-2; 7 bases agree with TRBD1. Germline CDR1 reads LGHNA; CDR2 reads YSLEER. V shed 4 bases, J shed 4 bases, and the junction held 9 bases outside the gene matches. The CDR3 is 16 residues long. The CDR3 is CASSLRDSPFTGELFF. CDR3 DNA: TGCGCCAGCAGCCTCAGGGACAGTCCCTTCACCGGGGAGCTGTTTTTT.

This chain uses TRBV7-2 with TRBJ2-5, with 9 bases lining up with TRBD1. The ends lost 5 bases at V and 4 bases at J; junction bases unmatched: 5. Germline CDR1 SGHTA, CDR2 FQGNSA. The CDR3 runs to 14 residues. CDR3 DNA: TGTGCCAGCAGCATACAGGGGGCGGGAGAGACCCAGTACTTC. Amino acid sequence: CASSIQGAGETQYF.

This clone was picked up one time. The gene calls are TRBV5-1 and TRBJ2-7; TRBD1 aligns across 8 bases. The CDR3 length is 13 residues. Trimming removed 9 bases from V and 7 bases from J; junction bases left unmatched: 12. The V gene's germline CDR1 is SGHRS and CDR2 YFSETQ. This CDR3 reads CATRLTGDREQYF. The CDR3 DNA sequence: TGCGCCACCCGTCTGACAGGGGATAGGGAGCAGTACTTC.

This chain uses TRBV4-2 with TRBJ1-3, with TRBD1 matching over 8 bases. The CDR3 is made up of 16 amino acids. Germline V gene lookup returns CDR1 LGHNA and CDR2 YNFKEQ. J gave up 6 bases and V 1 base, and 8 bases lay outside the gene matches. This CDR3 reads CASSQVSGQDLNTIYF. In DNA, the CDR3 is TGTGCCAGCAGCCAAGTCTCGGGACAGGATTTAAACACCATATATTTT.

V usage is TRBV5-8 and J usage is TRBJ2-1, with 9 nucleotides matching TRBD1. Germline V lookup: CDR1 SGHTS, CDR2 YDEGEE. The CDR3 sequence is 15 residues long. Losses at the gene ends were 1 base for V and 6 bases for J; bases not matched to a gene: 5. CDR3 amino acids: CASSLYRTGANEQFF. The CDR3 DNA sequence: TGTGCCAGCAGCTTGTATCGGACAGGGGCCAATGAGCAGTTCTTC.

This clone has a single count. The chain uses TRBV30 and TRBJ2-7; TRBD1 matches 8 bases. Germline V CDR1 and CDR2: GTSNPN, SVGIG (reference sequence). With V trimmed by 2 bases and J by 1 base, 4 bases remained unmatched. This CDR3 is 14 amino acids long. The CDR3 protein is CAWSPRTGSYEQYF. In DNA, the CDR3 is TGTGCCTGGAGTCCGAGGACAGGGTCCTACGAGCAGTACTTC. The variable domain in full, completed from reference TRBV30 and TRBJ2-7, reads SQTIHQWPATLVQPVGSPLSLECTVEGTSNPNLYWYRQAAGRGLQLLFYSVGIGQISSEVPQNLSASRPQDRQFILSSKKLLLSDSGFYLCAWSPRTGSYEQYFGPGTRLTVT.

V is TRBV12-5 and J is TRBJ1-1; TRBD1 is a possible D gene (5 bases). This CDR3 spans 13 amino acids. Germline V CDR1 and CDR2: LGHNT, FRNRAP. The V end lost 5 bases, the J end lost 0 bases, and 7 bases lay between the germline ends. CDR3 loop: CASGKQVNTEAFF. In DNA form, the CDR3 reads TGTGCTAGTGGTAAACAGGTGAACACTGAAGCTTTCTTT.